These 18 T cell receptor beta chains originate from one sample sequenced in a study of T cell responses to AZD1222 COVID-19 vaccine. TCRdb keeps only in-frame clones here, not all; method: immunoSEQ multiplex PCR. The repertoire holds some 74,000 clones, with about 85% as singletons. Sequenced material: peripheral blood, taken 28 days after the second AZD1222 dose. These receptors were collected from an adult who received the AZD1222 COVID-19 vaccine.

With respect to this clone: The junction departs from the called germline gene at one end, perhaps through a read error. V usage is TRBV7-7 and J usage is TRBJ2-7; 9 positions match TRBD1. Per germline, CDR1 SSHAT and CDR2 FNYEAQ (reference sequence). CDR3 size: 16 residues. The CDR3: CASSPSGTGPSYEQYF. The CDR3 DNA reads as TGTGCTAGCAGCCCCTCCGGGACAGGGCCCTCCTACGAGCAGTACTTC.

In this sample, this clone turned up once. The rearrangement joins TRBV11-3 to TRBJ2-1; D gene ambiguous. The CDR3 spans 11 residues. The germline gives CDR1 SGHNT, CDR2 YENEEA. V was clipped by 0 bases and J by 6 bases, with 0 bases between them. This CDR3 reads CASSLDNEQFF. In nucleotides, the CDR3 is TGTGCCAGCAGCTTAGACAATGAGCAGTTCTTC.

The rearrangement links TRBV4-3 to TRBJ1-2; 7 nucleotides match TRBD1. CDR3 length: 15 residues. Trimming cost V 0 bases and J 6 bases; bases outside gene matches: 7. The germline CDR1 and CDR2 sequences are LGHNA and YSLEER. DNA of the CDR3: TGCGCCAGCAGCCAAGATCCAGGGGGAGCGGATGGCTACACCTTC. This translates into CASSQDPGGADGYTF.

V gene TRBV19 combines with J gene TRBJ2-2; a possible D gene is TRBD1 (5 bases). Per the germline V gene, CDR1 is LNHDA and CDR2 is SQIVND (reference sequence). Trimming took 6 bases from V and 4 from J, leaving 12 bases between them. The CDR3 runs 14 residues. The CDR3 loop reads CASRVDRGTGELFF. The CDR3 nucleotides read TGTGCCAGTAGAGTAGATAGGGGCACCGGGGAGCTGTTTTTT.

A few counts support this clone. The chain has TRBV27 and TRBJ2-3; D call uncertain. V was cut by 2 bases and J by 0 bases, with 15 bases left in between. CDR3 length: 17 amino acids. Germline assignment: CDR1 MNHEY and CDR2 SMNVEV (reference sequence). CDR3 protein: CASSLRVGPPSTDTQYF. CDR3 bases: TGTGCCAGCAGTTTAAGGGTAGGGCCACCTAGCACAGATACGCAGTATTTT.

The V and J genes are TRBV10-2 and TRBJ2-1; 9 bases map to TRBD2. The CDR3 sequence is 15 residues long. CDR1 and CDR2 from the germline V gene are WSHSY and SAAADI. The V gene end was trimmed by 7 bases and the J gene end by 6 bases; junction bases not matched to a gene: 10. The CDR3 nucleotides are TGCGCCAGCACCCCCAACCTAGCGGGGTTCAATGAGCAGTTCTTC. Amino acid sequence: CASTPNLAGFNEQFF.

The chain employs TRBV25-1 and TRBJ2-5; unclear D gene. The CDR3 length is 14 residues. The V and J ends lost 7 bases and 1 base respectively, with 13 bases between them. Germline values: CDR1 MGHDK, CDR2 SYGVNS. The CDR3 DNA sequence: TGTGCCAGCATGGAGAGCACTTCCCAAGAGACCCAGTACTTC. Its protein product is CASMESTSQETQYF.

The chain joins TRBV19 to TRBJ1-1; no clear D gene. Germline assignment: CDR1 LNHDA and CDR2 SQIVND (reference sequence). The CDR3 is made up of 14 amino acids. V gave up 6 bases and J gave up 6 bases, with 17 bases separating them. CDR3 DNA sequence: TGTGCCAGTAGATACGCCCCGGAGTGGGCTGAAGCTTTCTTT. Its protein is CASRYAPEWAEAFF.

The chain recombines TRBV30 with TRBJ2-1, with 11 bases that match TRBD2. Germline CDR1 is GTSNPN and CDR2 is SVGIG (reference sequence). V lost 7 bases to trimming and J lost 9 bases; unmatched junction nucleotides: 14. The CDR3 totals 15 residues. CDR3 DNA sequence: TGTGCCTTCCCCTCGACTAGCGGGAATGGGGGTGAGCAGTTCTTC. This gives the protein CAFPSTSGNGGEQFF.

This clone appeared a single time. The gene calls are TRBV27 and TRBJ1-6; D ambiguous. CDR3 length equals 13 residues. In germline, CDR1 is MNHEY, CDR2 SMNVEV (reference sequence). Trimming stripped 2 bases from V and 9 bases from J, with 8 bases between. The CDR3: CASSLRHGSPLHF. CDR3 sequence (DNA): TGTGCCAGCAGTTTAAGACACGGTTCACCCCTCCACTTT.

The chain uses TRBV4-3 and TRBJ1-1; no clear D. The CDR3 length is 15 residues. CDR1 is LGHNA and CDR2 is YSLEER in the germline V gene. Trimming took off 1 base at V and 1 base at J, with 10 bases between the two ends. The CDR3 loop is CASSQVNSRNTEAFF. Here the CDR3 DNA reads TGCGCCAGCAGCCAAGTAAACAGCAGGAACACTGAAGCTTTCTTT.

The CDR3 loop is CASSPVQTYEQYF. As DNA, the CDR3 is TGTGCCAGCAGCCCTGTACAAACCTACGAGCAGTACTTC. The rearrangement joins TRBV27 to TRBJ2-7; D ambiguous. CDR1 and CDR2 (germline): MNHEY, SMNVEV (reference sequence). This CDR3 is built from 13 residues. Trimming took off 6 bases at V and 2 bases at J, with 11 bases between the two ends.

The chain recombines TRBV29-1 with TRBJ2-3, with 9 bases lining up with TRBD2. V gave up 7 bases and J gave up 2 bases; unmatched junction bases: 4. In germline, CDR1 is SQVTM, CDR2 ANQGSEA. CDR3 length: 13 residues. CDR3 loop: CSGGLANTDTQYF. The CDR3 region has the DNA TGCAGCGGTGGACTAGCGAACACAGATACGCAGTATTTT.

The genes are TRBV13 and TRBJ2-2, with no clear D. This CDR3 region has 16 residues. Germline-derived CDR1 and CDR2 are PRHDT and FYEKMQ (reference sequence). The ends were cut back, 4 bases at V and 3 bases at J, with 15 bases in the middle. Here the CDR3 reads CASSSPRSRHTGELFF. The CDR3 DNA reads as TGTGCCAGCAGCTCCCCCCGGTCTCGCCACACCGGGGAGCTGTTTTTT. The variable domain in full, with the rest retrieved from reference TRBV13 and TRBJ2-2, is AAGVIQSPRHLIKEKRETATLKCYPIPRHDTVYWYQQGPGQDPQFLISFYEKMQSDKGSIPDRFSAQQFSDYHSELNMSSLELGDSALYFCASSSPRSRHTGELFFGEGSRLTVL.

V and J are TRBV7-2 and TRBJ2-3; 10 bases are a match to TRBD2. The ends lost 1 base at V and 4 bases at J; junction bases unmatched: 8. The CDR3 has 17 amino acids. Germline V CDR1 and CDR2: SGHTA, FQGNSA. CDR3 DNA: TGTGCCAGCAGCTTAGTGGGGACTAGCGCGACGGCAGATACGCAGTATTTT. This sequence encodes CASSLVGTSATADTQYF.

The chain uses TRBV4-3 and TRBJ2-2; 9 bases line up with TRBD2. V trimming: 4 bases; J trimming: 1 base; junction bases outside the gene matches: 4. Germline V CDR1 and CDR2: LGHNA, YSLEER. The length of the CDR3 is 16 residues. The CDR3 spells CASSPLAGKNTGELFF. DNA for the CDR3: TGCGCCAGCAGCCCCCTAGCGGGAAAGAACACCGGGGAGCTGTTTTTT.

The V call is TRBV20-1, the J call TRBJ1-2; D is undetermined. The germline CDR1 and CDR2 sequences are DFQATT and SNEGSKA (reference sequence). The CDR3 contains 12 residues. The V end was cut by 3 bases, the J end by 8 bases, with 13 bases between. This CDR3 reads CSASRPPWGYTF. CDR3 sequence (DNA): TGCAGTGCTAGTCGACCCCCGTGGGGCTACACCTTC.

In DNA, the CDR3 is TGTGCCAGCAGCCAAGGGGCAGGAACTGAAGCTTTCTTT. Protein sequence: CASSQGAGTEAFF. The chain recombines TRBV3-1 (or the pseudogene TRBV3-2) with TRBJ1-1; no firm D call. CDR1 is LGHDT, CDR2 YNNKEL, per germline (reference sequence). V lost 1 base and J 5 bases, leaving 8 bases between the germline ends. This CDR3 region has 13 residues.